This T cell receptor (beta chain) is from a study of response to subunit inactivated influenza vaccine. Of note for this clonotype: As yet, its antigen is unknown.

Study conclusions and caveats: Each seasonal influenza vaccination recruits few new T cells, the authors suggested.

The CDR3 is 17 amino acids. The V gene's germline CDR1 is SGHAT and CDR2 FQNNGV. V trimming: 5 bases; J trimming: 4 bases; junction bases outside the gene matches: 13. Using its own MiXCR run on the RT-PCR reads, TCRdb lists one record per CDR3 protein. The sample carries over 800,000 distinct CDR3 sequences, about 20% recorded once. V usage is TRBV11-2 and J usage is TRBJ2-3; 9 nucleotides agree with TRBD2. The input for sequencing was PBMCs from blood, taken more than 4 days after vaccination. This TCR derives from a man aged 45-65 years who received an inactivated influenza vaccine. The CDR3 sequence: CASSVGILAGNADTQYF. In nucleotides, the CDR3 is TGTGCCAGCAGCGTCGGAATTCTAGCGGGAAACGCAGATACGCAGTATTTT.